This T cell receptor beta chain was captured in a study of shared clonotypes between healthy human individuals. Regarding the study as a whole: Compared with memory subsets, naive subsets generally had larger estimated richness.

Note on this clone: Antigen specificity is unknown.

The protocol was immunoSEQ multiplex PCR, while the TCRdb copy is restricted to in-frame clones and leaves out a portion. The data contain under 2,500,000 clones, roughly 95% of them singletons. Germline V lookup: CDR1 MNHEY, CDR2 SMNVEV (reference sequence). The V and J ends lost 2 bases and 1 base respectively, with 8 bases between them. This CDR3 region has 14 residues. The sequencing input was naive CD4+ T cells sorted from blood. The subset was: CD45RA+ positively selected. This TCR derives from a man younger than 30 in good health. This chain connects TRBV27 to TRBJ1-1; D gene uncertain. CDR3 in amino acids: CASSLGQKNTEAFF. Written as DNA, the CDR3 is TGTGCCAGCAGTTTAGGCCAGAAGAACACTGAAGCTTTCTTT.